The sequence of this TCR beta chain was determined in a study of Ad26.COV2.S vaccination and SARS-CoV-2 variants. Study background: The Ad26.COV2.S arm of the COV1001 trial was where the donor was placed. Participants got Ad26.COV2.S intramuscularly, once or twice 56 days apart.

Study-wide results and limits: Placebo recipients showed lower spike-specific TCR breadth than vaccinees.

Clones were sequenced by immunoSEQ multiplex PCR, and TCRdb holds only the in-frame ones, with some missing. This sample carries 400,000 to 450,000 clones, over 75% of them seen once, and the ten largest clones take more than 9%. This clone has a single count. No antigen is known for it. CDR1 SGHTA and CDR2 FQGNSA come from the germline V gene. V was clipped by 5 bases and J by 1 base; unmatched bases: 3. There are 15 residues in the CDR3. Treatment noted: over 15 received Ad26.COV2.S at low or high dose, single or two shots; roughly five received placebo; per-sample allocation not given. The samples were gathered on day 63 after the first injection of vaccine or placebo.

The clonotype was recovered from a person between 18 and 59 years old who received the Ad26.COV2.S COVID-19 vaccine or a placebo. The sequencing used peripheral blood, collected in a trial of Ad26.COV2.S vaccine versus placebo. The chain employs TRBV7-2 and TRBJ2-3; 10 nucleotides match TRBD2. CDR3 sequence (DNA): TGTGCCAGCAGCACAGGACTAGCGGGCACAGATACGCAGTATTTT. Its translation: CASSTGLAGTDTQYF.